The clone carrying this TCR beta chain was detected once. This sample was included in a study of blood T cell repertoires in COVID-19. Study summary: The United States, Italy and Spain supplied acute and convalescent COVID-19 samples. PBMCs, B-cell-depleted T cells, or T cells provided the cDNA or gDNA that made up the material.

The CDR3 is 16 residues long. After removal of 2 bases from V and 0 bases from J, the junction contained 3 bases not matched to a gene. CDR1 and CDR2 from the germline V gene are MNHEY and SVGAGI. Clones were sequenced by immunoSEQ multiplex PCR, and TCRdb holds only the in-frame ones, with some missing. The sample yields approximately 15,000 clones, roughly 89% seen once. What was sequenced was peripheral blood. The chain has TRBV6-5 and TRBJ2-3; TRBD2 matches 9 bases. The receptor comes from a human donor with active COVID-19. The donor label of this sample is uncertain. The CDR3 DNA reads TGTGCCAGCAGTTACGGTAGCGGGGGCAGCACAGATACGCAGTATTTT. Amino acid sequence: CASSYGSGGSTDTQYF.